This T cell receptor beta chain appears in the sequencing data of a study of OX40 agonist ivuxolimab in advanced cancers. The data were produced by immunoSEQ multiplex PCR, yet TCRdb's version contains in-frame clones alone and is incomplete. The sample records some 97,000 clones, under 95% being singletons. Germline lookup yields CDR1 SEHNR and CDR2 FQNEAQ (reference sequence). The CDR3 sequence is 15 residues long. V lost 5 bases and J 8 bases, leaving 18 bases between the germline ends. The rearrangement uses TRBV7-9 and TRBJ1-4; D possibly corresponds to TRBD1 (6 bases). The TCR was taken from an adult with an advanced solid tumor such as melanoma, head and neck, liver or kidney cancer. The sequenced sample was CD4+ or CD8+ T cells sorted from blood, obtained in a trial of the OX40 agonist ivuxolimab. CDR3 DNA sequence: TGTGCCAGCAGCCTACTGCAGGGGCGGGGGGAAAAACTGTTTTTT. Protein: CASSLLQGRGEKLFF.